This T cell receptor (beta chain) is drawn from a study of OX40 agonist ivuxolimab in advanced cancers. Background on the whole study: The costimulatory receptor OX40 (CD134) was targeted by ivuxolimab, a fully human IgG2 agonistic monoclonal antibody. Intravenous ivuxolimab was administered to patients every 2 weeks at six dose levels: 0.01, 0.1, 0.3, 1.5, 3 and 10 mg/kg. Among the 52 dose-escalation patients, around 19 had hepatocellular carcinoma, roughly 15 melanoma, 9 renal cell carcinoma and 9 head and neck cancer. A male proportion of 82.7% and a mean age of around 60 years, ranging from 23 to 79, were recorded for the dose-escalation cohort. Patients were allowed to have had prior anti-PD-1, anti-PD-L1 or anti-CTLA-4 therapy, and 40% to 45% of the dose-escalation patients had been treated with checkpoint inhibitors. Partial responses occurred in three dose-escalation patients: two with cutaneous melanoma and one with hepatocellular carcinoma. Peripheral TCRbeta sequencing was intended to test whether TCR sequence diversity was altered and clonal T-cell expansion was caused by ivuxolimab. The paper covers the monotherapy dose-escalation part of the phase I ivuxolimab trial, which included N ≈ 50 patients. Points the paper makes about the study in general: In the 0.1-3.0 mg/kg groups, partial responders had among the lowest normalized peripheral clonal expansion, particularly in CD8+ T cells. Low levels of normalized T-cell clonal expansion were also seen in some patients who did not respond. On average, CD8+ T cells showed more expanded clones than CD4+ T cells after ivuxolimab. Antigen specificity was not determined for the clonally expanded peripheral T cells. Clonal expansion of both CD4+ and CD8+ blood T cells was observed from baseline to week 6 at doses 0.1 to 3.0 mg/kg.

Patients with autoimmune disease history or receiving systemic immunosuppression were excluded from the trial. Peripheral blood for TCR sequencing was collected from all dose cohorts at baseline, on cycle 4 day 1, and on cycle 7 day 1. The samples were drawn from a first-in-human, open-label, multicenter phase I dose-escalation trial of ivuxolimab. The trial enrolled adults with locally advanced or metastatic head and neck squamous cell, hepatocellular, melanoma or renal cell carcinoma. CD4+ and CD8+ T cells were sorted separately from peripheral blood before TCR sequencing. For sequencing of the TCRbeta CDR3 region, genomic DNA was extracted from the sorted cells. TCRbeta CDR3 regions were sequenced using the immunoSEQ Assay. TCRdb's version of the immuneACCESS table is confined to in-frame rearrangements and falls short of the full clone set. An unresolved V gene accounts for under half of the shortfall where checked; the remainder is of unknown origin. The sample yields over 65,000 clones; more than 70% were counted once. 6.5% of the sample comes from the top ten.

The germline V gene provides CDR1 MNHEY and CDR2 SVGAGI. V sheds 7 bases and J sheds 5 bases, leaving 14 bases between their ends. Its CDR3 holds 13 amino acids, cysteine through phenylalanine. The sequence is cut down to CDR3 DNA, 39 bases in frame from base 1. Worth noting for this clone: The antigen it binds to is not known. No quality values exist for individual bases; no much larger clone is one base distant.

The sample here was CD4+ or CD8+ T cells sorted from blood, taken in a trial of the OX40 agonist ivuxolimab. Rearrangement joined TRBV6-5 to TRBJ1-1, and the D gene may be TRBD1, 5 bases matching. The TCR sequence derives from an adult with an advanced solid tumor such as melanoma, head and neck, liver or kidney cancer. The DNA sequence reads TGTGCCAGCACCAAATCCGGGGGGACTGAAGCTTTCTTT. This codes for CASTKSGGTEAFF.